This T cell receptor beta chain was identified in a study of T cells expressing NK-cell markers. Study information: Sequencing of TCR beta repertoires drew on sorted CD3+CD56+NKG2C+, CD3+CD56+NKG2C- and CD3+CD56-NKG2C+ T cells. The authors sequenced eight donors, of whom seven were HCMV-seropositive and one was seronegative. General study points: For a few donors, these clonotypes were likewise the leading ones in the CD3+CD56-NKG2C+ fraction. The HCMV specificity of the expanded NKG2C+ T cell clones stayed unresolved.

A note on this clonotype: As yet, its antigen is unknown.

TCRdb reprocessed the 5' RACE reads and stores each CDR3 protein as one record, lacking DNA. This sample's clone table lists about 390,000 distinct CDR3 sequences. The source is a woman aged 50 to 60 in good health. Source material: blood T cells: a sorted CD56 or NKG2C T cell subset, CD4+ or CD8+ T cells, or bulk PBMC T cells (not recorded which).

The CDR3 spells CASRLGTSGGADTQYF. The chain has TRBV6-5 and TRBJ2-3; TCRdb's D gene call, TRBD2, goes unchecked for lack of DNA. The CDR3 has 16 amino acids. The germline gives CDR1 MNHEY, CDR2 SVGAGI.